Listed here are 14 T cell receptor beta chains from one sample, sequenced in a study of CD8 T cells in ankylosing spondylitis (dated by TCRdb to 2016 to 2017). The library was produced with 5' RACE. Sequencer: Illumina HiSeq 2500. The public reads were reprocessed in TCRdb via fastp at Q25 and MiXCR, keeping in-frame beta chains. Rows matching on CDR3 protein sequence are summarized as one entry with the most common DNA and genes. The sample records some 40,000 distinct CDR3 sequences, under 13% of which are singletons. The leading ten clones occupy approximately 16% of the sample. Sequencing was performed on blood, either unsorted or a sorted T cell fraction (not recorded which). All receptors derive from a male donor with ankylosing spondylitis or in good health (not recorded which).

The rearrangement links TRBV27 to TRBJ1-3, with D hard to call. Between the trimmed V and J ends, which lost 0 bases and 0 bases, there was a span of 9 bases. Germline loops: CDR1 MNHEY, CDR2 SMNVEV (reference sequence). The CDR3 spans 16 residues. The CDR3 sequence is CASSLSAGLSGNTIYF. The CDR3 region has the DNA TGTGCCAGCAGTTTATCCGCAGGCCTCTCTGGAAACACCATATATTTT.

A remark on this clonotype: The junction shows a germline mismatch at one end, possibly a read error. The CDR3, as DNA: TGTGCCAGCATTGGGGGACTAGCGGACGAGCAGTCCTTC. As protein: CASIGGLADEQSF. V usage is TRBV25-1 and J usage is TRBJ2-7, with 11 positions matching TRBD2. In germline, CDR1 is MGHDK, CDR2 SYGVNS. The CDR3 length is 13 residues.

This clonotype was counted at least ten times. The J gene is TRBJ2-1, the V gene TRBV12-3 or TRBV12-4; 8 nucleotides line up with TRBD1. V dropped 5 bases and J dropped 4; count of bases not matched to a gene: 4. The CDR3 spans 14 residues. The CDR3 sequence: CASSTGGGYNEQFF. Written as DNA, the CDR3 is TGTGCCAGCAGTACAGGGGGTGGATACAATGAGCAGTTCTTC.

This clonotype showed up many times. The chain joins TRBV12-3 or TRBV12-4 to TRBJ1-2, with 7 bases lining up with TRBD1. CDR3 length: 15 residues. V trimming: 6 bases; J trimming: 3 bases; junction bases outside the gene matches: 10. The CDR3 protein is CASRLTGSTHYGYTF. The DNA for the CDR3 is TGTGCCAGCAGGTTGACAGGGTCCACTCACTATGGCTACACCTTC.

Comment on this clonotype: This sequence may be a read error, since a much larger clone differs from it by one base. The chain uses TRBV6-1 and TRBJ2-7; 10 bases agree with TRBD2. The CDR3 consists of 15 residues. After removal of 5 bases from V and 0 bases from J, the junction contained 4 bases not matched to a gene. Germline CDR1 MNHNS, CDR2 SASEGT. Here the CDR3 DNA reads TGTGCCAGCAGTCCGTGGACTAGCGGCTCCTACGAGCAGTACTTC. Translating gives CASSPWTSGSYEQYF.

This clonotype was counted many times. The chain uses TRBV7-8 and TRBJ2-6; 10 bases line up with TRBD1. The germline CDR1 and CDR2 sequences are SGHVS and FQNEAQ. The V and J ends lost 1 base and 3 bases, in that order; junction bases with no gene match: 3. This CDR3 contains 17 residues. CDR3 loop: CASSLVTGGFGANVLTF. DNA of the CDR3: TGTGCCAGCAGCTTAGTGACAGGGGGCTTTGGGGCCAACGTCCTGACTTTC.

The V call is TRBV11-1, the J call TRBJ2-1; D unresolved. Germline-derived CDR1 and CDR2 are SGHAT and FQDESV (reference sequence). This CDR3 region has 15 residues. Trimming removed 2 bases from V and 8 bases from J, with 16 bases in between. The DNA for the CDR3 is TGTGCCAGCAGCTTACGGTCCCCGGCCGGCGATGAGCAGTTCTTC. Translated, it gives CASSLRSPAGDEQFF.

The sample holds many counts of this clonotype. The V and J genes are TRBV29-1 and TRBJ2-7; perhaps D is TRBD1 or TRBD2 (5 bases each). This CDR3 has 12 residues. The germline V gene encodes CDR1 SQVTM and CDR2 ANQGSEA. The germline V and J ends were trimmed by 6 bases and 3 bases, with 12 bases remaining between them. The CDR3 DNA sequence: TGCAGCGTAGAGGGGTACAGCTACGAGCAGTACTTC. The encoded protein is CSVEGYSYEQYF.

This clonotype was counted at least ten times. The genes are TRBV3-1 and TRBJ2-1, with a tentative D call TRBD2 (5 bases). Trimming took off 1 base at V and 6 bases at J, with 13 bases between the two ends. The CDR3 length is 15 residues. CDR1 is LGHDT, CDR2 YNNKEL, per germline (reference sequence). CDR3 residues: CASSQAGRTLNEQFF. The CDR3 region has the DNA TGTGCCAGCAGCCAAGCGGGAAGGACCCTCAATGAGCAGTTCTTC.

This clonotype occurred many times. The chain joins TRBV5-1 to TRBJ2-5, with 8 bases aligning to TRBD1. With V trimmed by 0 bases and J by 0 bases, 1 base remained unmatched. This CDR3 has 15 amino acids. CDR1 is SGHRS, CDR2 YFSETQ, per germline. Here the CDR3 reads CASSLGQGYQETQYF. The DNA for the CDR3 is TGCGCCAGCAGCTTGGGACAGGGGTACCAAGAGACCCAGTACTTC.

This clonotype came up many times. This chain joins TRBV11-1 and TRBJ2-3, with 9 bases aligning to TRBD1. V gave up 4 bases and J gave up 2 bases; unmatched junction bases: 4. CDR3 size: 15 residues. Germline CDR1 is SGHAT and CDR2 is FQDESV (reference sequence). CDR3 in DNA: TGTGCCAGCAGCTGGACAGGGGCCGTCACAGATACGCAGTATTTT. Amino acid sequence: CASSWTGAVTDTQYF. Complete variable domain (other parts from reference TRBV11-1 and TRBJ2-3): EAEVAQSPRYKITEKSQAVAFWCDPISGHATLYWYRQILGQGPELLVQFQDESVVDDSQLPKDRFSAERLKGVDSTLKIQPAELGDSAMYLCASSWTGAVTDTQYFGPGTRLTVL.

This clonotype was counted many times. CDR3: CATSDSGANVLTF. In DNA, the CDR3 is TGTGCCACCTCCGACTCTGGGGCCAACGTCCTGACTTTC. The V call is TRBV15, the J call TRBJ2-6; D is unclear. CDR3 length: 13 residues. V was clipped by 8 bases and J by 0 bases, with 5 bases between them. Germline V gives CDR1 LNHNV, CDR2 YYDKDF (reference sequence).

This clonotype was seen many times. This chain joins TRBV29-1 and TRBJ2-7, with TRBD2 matching over 8 bases. CDR1 is SQVTM and CDR2 is ANQGSEA in the germline V gene. The CDR3 contains 13 residues. The ends lost 4 bases at V and 2 bases at J; junction bases unmatched: 4. For the CDR3, the DNA is TGCAGCGTTGCGTCCGGGAGGGCCTACGAGCAGTACTTC. It specifies CSVASGRAYEQYF.

This clonotype was seen only a few times. The chain has TRBV2 and TRBJ2-7; 10 bases agree with TRBD1. V trimming: 2 bases; J trimming: 7 bases; junction bases outside the gene matches: 8. The germline V gene has CDR1 SNHLY and CDR2 FYNNEI. The CDR3 totals 15 residues. This CDR3 is CASSEIGDRGFEQYF. The DNA for the CDR3 is TGTGCCAGCAGTGAAATTGGGGACAGGGGCTTTGAGCAGTACTTC.